Listed here is a single T cell receptor beta chain. This specimen belongs to a study of patients and donors after allogeneic stem cell transplantation. The CDR3 consists of 14 residues. Losses at the gene ends were 5 bases for V and 3 bases for J; bases not matched to a gene: 5. TCRdb analysed the RT-PCR reads with MiXCR anew, one entry per CDR3 protein. The data show hundreds of thousands of distinct CDR3 sequences, roughly 17% seen once. The chain joins TRBV12-3 or TRBV12-4 to TRBJ1-2; TRBD1 matches 8 bases. The sample was blood, either unsorted or a sorted T cell fraction (not recorded which). The source is a human donor who was either an allogeneic HSCT recipient or a stem cell or donor lymphocyte infusion donor (not recorded which). It is not recorded whose cells these are; they may come from a transplant donor. The DNA for the CDR3 is TGTGCCAGCAGTGCGACAGGGGCTCACTATGGCTACACCTTC. Translated: CASSATGAHYGYTF.